These T cell receptor beta chains were read from a single sample in a study of OX40 agonist ivuxolimab in advanced cancers. Libraries were prepared by immunoSEQ multiplex PCR; TCRdb keeps only in-frame clonotypes and omits some of them. The table records over 30,000 clones, around 82% of them present only once. The material was CD4+ or CD8+ T cells sorted from blood, obtained in a trial of the OX40 agonist ivuxolimab. These receptors all come from an adult with an advanced solid tumor such as melanoma, head and neck, liver or kidney cancer. Each CDR3 is given with its conserved first and last residue. The order of the fields is V gene, D gene, J gene, clone size, CDR3 protein, CDR3 DNA. D genes are given only for firm matches. Part of the rows lack a size; the others show once, few, many or a class for expanded clones.

v_call: TRBV5-1; d_call: TRBD1; j_call: TRBJ2-2; clone_size: NA; cdr3_aa: CASSLGTADTGELFF; cdr3_nt: TGCGCCAGCAGCTTAGGGACAGCCGACACCGGGGAGCTGTTTTTT
v_call: TRBV19; d_call: NA; j_call: TRBJ2-7; clone_size: NA; cdr3_aa: CASSGQTGSSYEQYF; cdr3_nt: TGTGCCAGTAGTGGCCAAACAGGGAGCTCCTACGAGCAGTACTTC
v_call: TRBV9; d_call: NA; j_call: TRBJ1-4; clone_size: NA; cdr3_aa: CASSVSGTTNEKLFF; cdr3_nt: TGTGCCAGCAGCGTCTCAGGAACAACTAATGAAAAACTGTTTTTT
v_call: TRBV19; d_call: NA; j_call: TRBJ1-2; clone_size: NA; cdr3_aa: CASTIATGLTYGYTF; cdr3_nt: TGTGCCAGTACCATAGCTACAGGGTTAACCTATGGCTACACCTTC
v_call: TRBV4-3; d_call: NA; j_call: TRBJ1-3; clone_size: NA; cdr3_aa: CASSQALEGFLSGNTIYF; cdr3_nt: TGCGCCAGCAGCCAAGCGCTTGAGGGGTTCCTCTCTGGAAACACCATATATTTT
v_call: TRBV5-6; d_call: TRBD1; j_call: TRBJ1-4; clone_size: NA; cdr3_aa: CVSSLLQGAGEKLFF; cdr3_nt: TGTGTCAGCAGCTTGTTACAGGGGGCCGGAGAAAAACTGTTTTTT
v_call: TRBV11-2; d_call: NA; j_call: TRBJ2-2; clone_size: NA; cdr3_aa: CASSLRQGNEDGELFF; cdr3_nt: TGTGCCAGCAGCCTCCGTCAGGGGAATGAGGACGGGGAGCTGTTTTTT
v_call: TRBV18; d_call: TRBD1; j_call: TRBJ2-2; clone_size: NA; cdr3_aa: CASSPQDRGWETGELFF; cdr3_nt: TGTGCCAGCTCACCACAGGACAGGGGATGGGAAACCGGGGAGCTGTTTTTT
v_call: TRBV27; d_call: TRBD1; j_call: TRBJ1-1; clone_size: NA; cdr3_aa: CASRYGQGDTEAFF; cdr3_nt: TGTGCCAGCAGGTATGGACAGGGCGACACTGAAGCTTTCTTT
v_call: TRBV7-8; d_call: TRBD1; j_call: TRBJ2-2; clone_size: NA; cdr3_aa: CASSLGSQGAGELFF; cdr3_nt: TGTGCCAGCAGCTTAGGGTCCCAGGGGGCCGGGGAGCTGTTTTTT
v_call: TRBV27; d_call: NA; j_call: TRBJ1-5; clone_size: few; cdr3_aa: CASSLWRDQPQHF; cdr3_nt: TGTGCCAGCAGTTTGTGGCGAGATCAGCCCCAGCATTTT
v_call: TRBV11-2; d_call: TRBD2; j_call: TRBJ2-5; clone_size: NA; cdr3_aa: CASSLAGGGAPETQYF; cdr3_nt: TGTGCCAGCAGCTTAGCTGGCGGGGGGGCCCCGGAGACCCAGTACTTC
v_call: TRBV7-2; d_call: TRBD1; j_call: TRBJ1-2; clone_size: NA; cdr3_aa: CASSLGQGHTRSNYGYTF; cdr3_nt: TGTGCCAGCAGCCTCGGACAGGGGCATACTCGCTCCAACTATGGCTACACCTTC
v_call: TRBV2; d_call: NA; j_call: TRBJ2-3; clone_size: NA; cdr3_aa: CASSNSGTRTDTQYF; cdr3_nt: TGTGCCAGCAGTAATTCAGGGACACGCACAGATACGCAGTATTTT
v_call: TRBV2; d_call: NA; j_call: TRBJ1-5; clone_size: few; cdr3_aa: CASSGWGGNQPQHF; cdr3_nt: TGTGCCAGCAGTGGGTGGGGCGGCAATCAGCCCCAGCATTTT
v_call: TRBV27; d_call: TRBD1; j_call: TRBJ1-2; clone_size: NA; cdr3_aa: CASKQGRDYGYTF; cdr3_nt: TGTGCCAGCAAACAGGGGAGAGACTATGGCTACACCTTC
v_call: TRBV7-2; d_call: NA; j_call: TRBJ1-4; clone_size: NA; cdr3_aa: CASSLGGLGEKLFF; cdr3_nt: TGTGCCAGCAGCTTAGGGGGGCTGGGGGAAAAACTGTTTTTT
v_call: TRBV19; d_call: TRBD1; j_call: TRBJ2-7; clone_size: NA; cdr3_aa: CASLGTGSYEQYF; cdr3_nt: TGTGCCAGTTTAGGGACAGGGAGCTACGAGCAGTACTTC
v_call: TRBV2; d_call: NA; j_call: TRBJ1-5; clone_size: NA; cdr3_aa: CASSLSNQPQHF; cdr3_nt: TGTGCCAGCAGCCTCAGCAATCAGCCCCAGCATTTT
v_call: TRBV5-6; d_call: NA; j_call: TRBJ2-2; clone_size: NA; cdr3_aa: CASSLGPGGEAGELFF; cdr3_nt: TGTGCCAGCAGCTTGGGGCCTGGAGGGGAGGCCGGGGAGCTGTTTTTT
v_call: TRBV5-4; d_call: NA; j_call: TRBJ2-3; clone_size: NA; cdr3_aa: CASGWGDTQYF; cdr3_nt: TGTGCCAGCGGCTGGGGGGATACGCAGTATTTT
v_call: TRBV18; d_call: TRBD1; j_call: TRBJ1-3; clone_size: NA; cdr3_aa: CASSPNTGASGNTIYF; cdr3_nt: TGTGCCAGCTCACCTAACACAGGGGCCTCTGGAAACACCATATATTTT
v_call: TRBV7-9; d_call: NA; j_call: TRBJ1-4; clone_size: NA; cdr3_aa: CASSLVAGGDEKLFF; cdr3_nt: TGTGCCAGCAGCTTAGTCGCAGGAGGGGATGAAAAACTGTTTTTT
v_call: TRBV4-2; d_call: TRBD1; j_call: TRBJ2-7; clone_size: NA; cdr3_aa: CASSQDRAGTGRVRQYF; cdr3_nt: TGTGCCAGCAGCCAAGATCGGGCCGGGACAGGGCGAGTACGGCAGTACTTC
v_call: TRBV10-2; d_call: NA; j_call: TRBJ1-4; clone_size: NA; cdr3_aa: CASKDVGVNEKLFF; cdr3_nt: TGCGCCAGCAAAGACGTAGGAGTTAATGAAAAACTGTTTTTT
v_call: TRBV14; d_call: NA; j_call: TRBJ2-5; clone_size: NA; cdr3_aa: CASSQGQTKETQYF; cdr3_nt: TGTGCCAGCAGCCAAGGACAGACAAAAGAGACCCAGTACTTC
v_call: TRBV19; d_call: NA; j_call: TRBJ1-1; clone_size: NA; cdr3_aa: CASSISASRGYTEAFF; cdr3_nt: TGTGCCAGTAGTATCTCAGCAAGCAGGGGTTACACTGAAGCTTTCTTT
v_call: TRBV6-5; d_call: TRBD1; j_call: TRBJ1-4; clone_size: NA; cdr3_aa: CASSSGQGDEKLFF; cdr3_nt: TGTGCCAGCAGTTCGGGACAGGGGGATGAAAAACTGTTTTTT
v_call: TRBV30; d_call: NA; j_call: TRBJ1-1; clone_size: NA; cdr3_aa: CAWSVQPNTEAFF; cdr3_nt: TGTGCCTGGAGTGTACAGCCGAACACTGAAGCTTTCTTT
v_call: TRBV11-2; d_call: NA; j_call: TRBJ2-5; clone_size: NA; cdr3_aa: CASSFNRGGGETQYF; cdr3_nt: TGTGCCAGCAGCTTCAACAGAGGGGGGGGAGAGACCCAGTACTTC
v_call: TRBV2; d_call: TRBD1; j_call: TRBJ1-6; clone_size: NA; cdr3_aa: CASSDNPNRGNSPLHF; cdr3_nt: TGTGCCAGCAGTGATAATCCCAACAGGGGGAATTCACCCCTCCACTTT
v_call: TRBV7-9; d_call: NA; j_call: TRBJ1-1; clone_size: NA; cdr3_aa: CASSLKGLGAFF; cdr3_nt: TGTGCCAGCAGCTTAAAAGGGCTTGGAGCTTTCTTT
v_call: TRBV5-4; d_call: NA; j_call: TRBJ1-4; clone_size: NA; cdr3_aa: CASSLGATNEKLFF; cdr3_nt: TGTGCCAGCAGCTTGGGGGCAACTAATGAAAAACTGTTTTTT
v_call: TRBV6-6; d_call: NA; j_call: TRBJ1-1; clone_size: NA; cdr3_aa: CASSYQGAFF; cdr3_nt: TGTGCCAGCAGTTACCAAGGGGCTTTCTTT
v_call: TRBV6-5; d_call: NA; j_call: TRBJ1-5; clone_size: NA; cdr3_aa: CASSYRAGFQPQHF; cdr3_nt: TGTGCCAGCAGTTACAGGGCGGGGTTTCAGCCCCAGCATTTT
v_call: TRBV5-5; d_call: NA; j_call: TRBJ2-3; clone_size: NA; cdr3_aa: CASSFGLSTDTQYF; cdr3_nt: TGTGCCAGCAGCTTTGGACTTTCCACAGATACGCAGTATTTT
v_call: TRBV7-8; d_call: NA; j_call: TRBJ2-1; clone_size: once; cdr3_aa: CASSLVRVAQPKRGSYNEQFF; cdr3_nt: TGTGCCAGCAGCTTAGTGAGAGTTGCACAGCCGAAGAGGGGGTCCTACAATGAGCAGTTCTTC
v_call: TRBV9; d_call: NA; j_call: TRBJ1-3; clone_size: NA; cdr3_aa: CASSVSVSAGVGGNTIYF; cdr3_nt: TGTGCCAGCAGCGTAAGCGTTTCAGCAGGGGTTGGTGGAAACACCATATATTTT
v_call: TRBV6-1; d_call: NA; j_call: TRBJ2-7; clone_size: NA; cdr3_aa: CASSERYEQYF; cdr3_nt: TGTGCCAGCAGTGAGCGCTACGAGCAGTACTTC
v_call: TRBV7-9; d_call: TRBD2; j_call: TRBJ2-2; clone_size: NA; cdr3_aa: CASSLSLGTTNTGELFF; cdr3_nt: TGTGCCAGCAGCTTATCCCTCGGGACTACCAACACCGGGGAGCTGTTTTTT